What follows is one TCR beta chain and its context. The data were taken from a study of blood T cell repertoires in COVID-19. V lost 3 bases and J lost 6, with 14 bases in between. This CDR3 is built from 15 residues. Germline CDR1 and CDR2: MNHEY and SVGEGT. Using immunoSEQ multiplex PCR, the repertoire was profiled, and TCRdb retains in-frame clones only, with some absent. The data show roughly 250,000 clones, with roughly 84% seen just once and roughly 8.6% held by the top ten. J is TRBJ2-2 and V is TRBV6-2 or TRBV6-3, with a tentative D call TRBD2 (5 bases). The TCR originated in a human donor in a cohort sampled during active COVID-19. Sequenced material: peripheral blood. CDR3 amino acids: CASSYGGGHAGELFF. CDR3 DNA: TGTGCCAGCAGTTATGGCGGAGGTCACGCCGGGGAGCTGTTTTTT.